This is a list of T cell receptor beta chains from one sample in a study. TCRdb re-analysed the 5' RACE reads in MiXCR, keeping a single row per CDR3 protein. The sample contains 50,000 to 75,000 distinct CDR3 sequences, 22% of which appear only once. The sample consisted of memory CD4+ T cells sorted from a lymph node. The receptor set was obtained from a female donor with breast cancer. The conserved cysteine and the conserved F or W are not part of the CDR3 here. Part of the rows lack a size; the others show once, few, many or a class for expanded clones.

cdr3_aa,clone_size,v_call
SARFESQETQY,-,TRBV20-1
ASSVGPGRKTEAF,-,TRBV9
ASSDTKPLMGPDTQY,-,TRBV7-8
ASSLGLADSSYNEQF,-,TRBV7-9
ASAKRQTGEAF,-,TRBV28
ASSPGTSTDTQY,few,TRBV4-2
ASSTGPQNWGYA,-,TRBV5-1
ASGRGQETQY,-,TRBV5-1
ASSQRTGVSQPQH,-,TRBV6-2/TRBV6-3
ASGGIVSGGQNIQY,few,TRBV6-2/TRBV6-3
SVEDLFRTGYGYT,-,TRBV29-1
ASSRHHSGNTIY,few,TRBV9
ASSAYIARELF,few,TRBV6-1
ASSLVDRTQY,few,TRBV7-9
ASSLDSNTPYGYT,-,TRBV7-2
ASSLDRTETQY,many,TRBV5-1
SAALGMGKNIQY,many,TRBV20-1
ASSQGGGSTEAF,many,TRBV3-1
SARGTIQETQY,few,TRBV20-1
ASPIRGSPSGVNEQF,-,TRBV7-6
ASSRDAGTVNTEAF,few,TRBV5-1
ASRYAYNEQF,-,TRBV12-2
AISASRGDLNEQF,-,TRBV10-3
ASSADRVTYEQY,many,TRBV5-1
SAPPWGESYEQY,few,TRBV20-1
ASILDGNVVGYT,-,TRBV6-1
ASSGRVRSTSNQPQH,few,TRBV6-2/TRBV6-3
ASSPVRFAGALF,few,TRBV12-3/TRBV12-4
ASSQGTLDEKLF,many,TRBV5-5
ASSTQGTDTQY,few,TRBV7-8
ASSVGTGQETQY,-,TRBV6-1
ASRNGLNYGYT,-,TRBV6-5
ASQQGLSGNTIY,few,TRBV7-2
ASRGTDEYNSPLH,few,TRBV7-8
ASSVRLEETQY,many,TRBV9
ASSFLGVDTQY,-,TRBV7-9
ASADSEAF,-,TRBV6-2/TRBV6-3
ASSTGLAGVNTQY,-,TRBV27